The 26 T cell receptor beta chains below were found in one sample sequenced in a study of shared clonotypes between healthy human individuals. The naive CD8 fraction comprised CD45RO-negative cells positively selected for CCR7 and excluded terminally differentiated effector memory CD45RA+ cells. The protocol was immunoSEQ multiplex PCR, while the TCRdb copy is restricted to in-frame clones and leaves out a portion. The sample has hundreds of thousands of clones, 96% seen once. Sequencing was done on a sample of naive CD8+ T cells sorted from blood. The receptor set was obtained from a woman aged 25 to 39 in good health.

In nucleotides, the CDR3 is TGTGCCAGCAGCCCGGACCACATGGGCGCCTCTGGCTACACCTTC. This codes for CASSPDHMGASGYTF. The chain is built from TRBV9 and TRBJ1-2; no firm D call. The germline V gene encodes CDR1 SGDLS and CDR2 YYNGEE. The CDR3 extends over 15 amino acids. Trimming took off 4 bases at V and 7 bases at J, with 20 bases between the two ends.

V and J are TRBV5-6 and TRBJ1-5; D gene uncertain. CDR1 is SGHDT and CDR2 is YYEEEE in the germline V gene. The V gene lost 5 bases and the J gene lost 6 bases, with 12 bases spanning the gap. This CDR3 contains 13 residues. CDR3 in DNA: TGTGCCAGCAGTAGTGGTGGTGGTCAGCCCCAGCATTTT. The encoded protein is CASSSGGGQPQHF.

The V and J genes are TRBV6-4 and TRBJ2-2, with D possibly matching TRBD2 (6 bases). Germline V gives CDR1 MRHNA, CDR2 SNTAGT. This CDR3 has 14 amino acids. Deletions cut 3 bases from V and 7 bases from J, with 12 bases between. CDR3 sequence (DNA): TGTGCCAGCAGTGAAACGGGAGTGGACGGGGAGCTGTTTTTT. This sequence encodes CASSETGVDGELFF.

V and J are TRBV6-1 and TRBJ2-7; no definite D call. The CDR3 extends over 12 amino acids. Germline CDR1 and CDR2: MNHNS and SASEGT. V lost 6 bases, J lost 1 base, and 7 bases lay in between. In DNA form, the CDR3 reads TGTGCCAGCAGCCCCCAATCCTACGAGCAGTACTTC. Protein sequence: CASSPQSYEQYF.

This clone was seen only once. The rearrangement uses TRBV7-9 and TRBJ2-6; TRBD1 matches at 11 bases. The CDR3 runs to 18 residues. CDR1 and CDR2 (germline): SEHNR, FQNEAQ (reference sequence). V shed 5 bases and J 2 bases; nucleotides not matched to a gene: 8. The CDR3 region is CASSAPDRGRTGANVLTF. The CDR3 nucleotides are TGTGCCAGCAGCGCCCCGGACAGGGGGCGTACTGGGGCCAACGTCCTGACTTTC.

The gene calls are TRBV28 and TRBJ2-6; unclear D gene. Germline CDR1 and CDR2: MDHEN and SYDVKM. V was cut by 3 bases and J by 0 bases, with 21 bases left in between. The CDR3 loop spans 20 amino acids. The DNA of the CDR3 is TGTGCCAGCAGTTTTCCTATCCCCGGGTTGTCGGACTCTGGGGCCAACGTCCTGACTTTC. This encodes CASSFPIPGLSDSGANVLTF.

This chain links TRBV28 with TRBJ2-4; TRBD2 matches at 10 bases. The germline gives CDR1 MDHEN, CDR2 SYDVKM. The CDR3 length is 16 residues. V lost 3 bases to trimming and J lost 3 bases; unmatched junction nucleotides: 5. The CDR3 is CASSFPLAGDKNIQYF. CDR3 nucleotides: TGTGCCAGCAGTTTCCCCCTAGCGGGAGACAAAAACATTCAGTACTTC.

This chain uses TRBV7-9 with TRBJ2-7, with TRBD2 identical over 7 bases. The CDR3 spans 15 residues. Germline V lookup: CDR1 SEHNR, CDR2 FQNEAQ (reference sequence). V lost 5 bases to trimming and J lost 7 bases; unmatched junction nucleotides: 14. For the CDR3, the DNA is TGTGCCAGCAGCGCTCAAAGCGGGACGCCTCCTGAGCAGTACTTC. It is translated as CASSAQSGTPPEQYF.

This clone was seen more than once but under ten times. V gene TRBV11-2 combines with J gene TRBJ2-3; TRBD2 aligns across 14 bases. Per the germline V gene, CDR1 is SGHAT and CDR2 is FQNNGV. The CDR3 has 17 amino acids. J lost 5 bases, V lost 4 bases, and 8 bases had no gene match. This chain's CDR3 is CASSSGTSGSVIDTQYF. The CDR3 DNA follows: TGTGCCAGCAGCTCTGGGACTAGCGGGAGTGTAATAGATACGCAGTATTTT.

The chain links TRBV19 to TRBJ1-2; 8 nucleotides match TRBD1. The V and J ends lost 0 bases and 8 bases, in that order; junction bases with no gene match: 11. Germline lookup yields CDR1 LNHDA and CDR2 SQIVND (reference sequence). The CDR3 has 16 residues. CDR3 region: CASSIDLEGQAHGYTF. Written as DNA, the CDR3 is TGTGCCAGTAGTATAGATCTGGAGGGACAGGCTCACGGCTACACCTTC. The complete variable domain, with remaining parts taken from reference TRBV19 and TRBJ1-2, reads DGGITQSPKYLFRKEGQNVTLSCEQNLNHDAMYWYRQDPGQGLRLIYYSQIVNDFQKGDIAEGYSVSREKKESFPLTVTSAQKNPTAFYLCASSIDLEGQAHGYTFGSGTRLTVV.

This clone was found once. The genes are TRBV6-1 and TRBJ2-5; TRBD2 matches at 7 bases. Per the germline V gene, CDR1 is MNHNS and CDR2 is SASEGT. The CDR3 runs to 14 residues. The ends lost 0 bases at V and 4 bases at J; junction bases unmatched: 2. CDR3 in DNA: TGTGCCAGCAGTGAAGCGGGAGGGGTAGAGACCCAGTACTTC. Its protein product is CASSEAGGVETQYF.

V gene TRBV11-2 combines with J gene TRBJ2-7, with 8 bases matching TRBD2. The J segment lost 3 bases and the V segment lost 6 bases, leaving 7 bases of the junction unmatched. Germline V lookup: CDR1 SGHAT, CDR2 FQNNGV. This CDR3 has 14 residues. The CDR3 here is CASSWGGGRYEQYF. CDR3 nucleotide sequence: TGTGCCAGCAGTTGGGGCGGGGGGCGCTACGAGCAGTACTTC.

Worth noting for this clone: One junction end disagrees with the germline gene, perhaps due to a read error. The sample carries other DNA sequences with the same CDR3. This CDR3 reads CASSSSHEQYF. The CDR3 DNA is TGTGCCAGCAGTTCCTCCCACGAGCAGTACTTC. This chain connects TRBV6-6 to TRBJ2-7; D gene unclear. The CDR3 is 11 amino acids. Germline V gene data show CDR1 as MNHNY and CDR2 as SVGAGI (reference sequence).

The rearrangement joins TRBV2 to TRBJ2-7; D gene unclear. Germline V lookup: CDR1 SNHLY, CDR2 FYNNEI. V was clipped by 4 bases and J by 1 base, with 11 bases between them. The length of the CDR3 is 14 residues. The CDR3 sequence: CASSGRPNSYEQYF. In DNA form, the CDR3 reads TGTGCCAGCAGTGGCAGGCCCAATTCCTACGAGCAGTACTTC.

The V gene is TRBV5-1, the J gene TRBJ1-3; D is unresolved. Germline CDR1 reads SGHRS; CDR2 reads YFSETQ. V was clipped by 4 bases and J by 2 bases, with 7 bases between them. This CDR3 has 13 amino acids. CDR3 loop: CASSQGTGNTIYF. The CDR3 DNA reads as TGCGCCAGCAGCCAAGGGACTGGAAACACCATATATTTT.

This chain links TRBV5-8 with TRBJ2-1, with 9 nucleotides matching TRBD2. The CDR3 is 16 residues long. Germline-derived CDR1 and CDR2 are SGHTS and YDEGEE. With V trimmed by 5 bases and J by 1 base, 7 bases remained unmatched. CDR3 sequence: CASRGTSFLSYNEQFF. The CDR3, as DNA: TGTGCCAGCAGGGGGACTAGCTTTTTGTCCTACAATGAGCAGTTCTTC.

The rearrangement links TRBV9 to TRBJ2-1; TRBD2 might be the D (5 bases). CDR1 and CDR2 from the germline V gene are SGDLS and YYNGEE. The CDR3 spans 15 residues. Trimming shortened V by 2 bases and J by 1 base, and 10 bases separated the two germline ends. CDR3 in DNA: TGTGCCAGCAGCGTGGACGGGGAGTCCTACAATGAGCAGTTCTTC. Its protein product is CASSVDGESYNEQFF.

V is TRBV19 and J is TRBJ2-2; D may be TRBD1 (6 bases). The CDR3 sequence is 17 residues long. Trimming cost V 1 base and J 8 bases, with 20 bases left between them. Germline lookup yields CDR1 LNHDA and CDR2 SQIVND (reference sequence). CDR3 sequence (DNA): TGTGCCAGTAGTATAGTTGGGCATCTTGGACAGCGGGGGGAGCTGTTTTTT. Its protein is CASSIVGHLGQRGELFF.

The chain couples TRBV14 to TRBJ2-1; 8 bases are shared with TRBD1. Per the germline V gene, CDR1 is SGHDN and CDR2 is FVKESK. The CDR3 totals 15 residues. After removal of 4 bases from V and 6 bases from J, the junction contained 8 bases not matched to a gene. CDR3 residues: CASSPGQAKFNEQFF. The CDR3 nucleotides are TGTGCCAGCAGCCCGGGACAGGCCAAATTCAATGAGCAGTTCTTC.

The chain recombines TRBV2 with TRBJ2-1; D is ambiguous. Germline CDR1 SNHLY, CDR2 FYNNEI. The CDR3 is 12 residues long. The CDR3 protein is CAVLGDYNEQFF. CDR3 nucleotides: TGTGCAGTGCTGGGTGACTACAATGAGCAGTTCTTC.

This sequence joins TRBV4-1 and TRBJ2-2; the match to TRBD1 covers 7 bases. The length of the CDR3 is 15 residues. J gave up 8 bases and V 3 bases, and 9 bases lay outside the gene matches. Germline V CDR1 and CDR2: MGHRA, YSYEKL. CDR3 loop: CASSHRTGVLGELFF. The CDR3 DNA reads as TGCGCCAGCAGCCACAGGACAGGTGTTCTTGGGGAGCTGTTTTTT.

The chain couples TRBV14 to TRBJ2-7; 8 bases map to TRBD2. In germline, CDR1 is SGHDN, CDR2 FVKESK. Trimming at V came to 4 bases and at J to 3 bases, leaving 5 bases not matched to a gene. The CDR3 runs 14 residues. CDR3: CASSPSGRIYEQYF. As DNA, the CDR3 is TGTGCCAGCAGCCCAAGCGGGAGAATCTACGAGCAGTACTTC.

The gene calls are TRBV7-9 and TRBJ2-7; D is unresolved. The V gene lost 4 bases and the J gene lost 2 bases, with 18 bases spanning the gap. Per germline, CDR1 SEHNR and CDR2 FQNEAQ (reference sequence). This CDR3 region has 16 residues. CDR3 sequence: CASSSTAPEEPYEQYF. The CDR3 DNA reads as TGTGCCAGCAGCTCCACAGCTCCGGAAGAACCCTACGAGCAGTACTTC.

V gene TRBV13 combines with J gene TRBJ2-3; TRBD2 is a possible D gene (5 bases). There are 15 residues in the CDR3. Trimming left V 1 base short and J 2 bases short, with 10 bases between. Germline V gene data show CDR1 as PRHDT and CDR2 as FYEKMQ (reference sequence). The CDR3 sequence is CASSLEGALTDTQYF. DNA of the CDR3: TGTGCCAGCAGCTTAGAGGGAGCCCTCACAGATACGCAGTATTTT.

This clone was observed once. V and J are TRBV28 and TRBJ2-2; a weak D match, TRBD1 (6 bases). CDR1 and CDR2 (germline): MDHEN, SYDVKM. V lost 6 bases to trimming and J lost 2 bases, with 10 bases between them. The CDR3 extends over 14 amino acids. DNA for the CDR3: TGTGCCAGCAGCGGACAGTTAAACACCGGGGAGCTGTTTTTT. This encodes CASSGQLNTGELFF.

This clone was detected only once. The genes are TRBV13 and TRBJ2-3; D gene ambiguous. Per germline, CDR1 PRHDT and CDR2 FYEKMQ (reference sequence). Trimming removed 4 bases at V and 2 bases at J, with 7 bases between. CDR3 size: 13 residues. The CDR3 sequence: CASSYSLTDTQYF. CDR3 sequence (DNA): TGTGCCAGCAGCTATTCTCTCACAGATACGCAGTATTTT.